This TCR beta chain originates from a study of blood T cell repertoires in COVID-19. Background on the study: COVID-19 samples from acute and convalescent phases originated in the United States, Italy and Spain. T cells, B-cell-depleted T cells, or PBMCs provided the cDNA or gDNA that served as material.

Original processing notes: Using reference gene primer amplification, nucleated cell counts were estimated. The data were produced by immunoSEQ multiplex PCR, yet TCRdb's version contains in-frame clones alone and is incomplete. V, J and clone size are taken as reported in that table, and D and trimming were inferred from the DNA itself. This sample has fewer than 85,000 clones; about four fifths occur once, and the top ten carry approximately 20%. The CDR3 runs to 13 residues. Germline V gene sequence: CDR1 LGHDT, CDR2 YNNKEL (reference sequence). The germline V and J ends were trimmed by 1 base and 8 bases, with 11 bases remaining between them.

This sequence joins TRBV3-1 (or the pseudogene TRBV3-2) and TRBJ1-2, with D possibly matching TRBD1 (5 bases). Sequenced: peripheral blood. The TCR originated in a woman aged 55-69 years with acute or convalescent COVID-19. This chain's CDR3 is CASSQARDEGYTF. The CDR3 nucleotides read TGTGCCAGCAGCCAAGCCAGGGATGAGGGCTACACCTTC.